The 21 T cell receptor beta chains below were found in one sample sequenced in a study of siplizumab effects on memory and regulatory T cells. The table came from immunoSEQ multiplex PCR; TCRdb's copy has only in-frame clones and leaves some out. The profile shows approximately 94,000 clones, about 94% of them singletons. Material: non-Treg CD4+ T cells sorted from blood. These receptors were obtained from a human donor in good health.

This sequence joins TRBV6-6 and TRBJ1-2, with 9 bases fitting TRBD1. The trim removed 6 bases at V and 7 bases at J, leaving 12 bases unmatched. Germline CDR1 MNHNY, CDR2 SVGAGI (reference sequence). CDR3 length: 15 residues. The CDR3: CASRPGGQGSVGYTF. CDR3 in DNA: TGTGCCAGCAGGCCAGGGGGACAGGGATCGGTTGGCTACACCTTC.

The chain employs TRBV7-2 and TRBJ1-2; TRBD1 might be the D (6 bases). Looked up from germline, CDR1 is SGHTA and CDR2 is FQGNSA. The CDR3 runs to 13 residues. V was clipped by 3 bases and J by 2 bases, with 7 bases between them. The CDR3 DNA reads TGTGCCAGCAGCTTCGGGGGCAACTATGGCTACACCTTC. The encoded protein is CASSFGGNYGYTF. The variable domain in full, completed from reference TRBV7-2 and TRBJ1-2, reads GAGVSQSPSNKVTEKGKDVELRCDPISGHTALYWYRQSLGQGLEFLIYFQGNSAPDKSGLPSDRFSAERTGGSVSTLTIQRTQQEDSAVYLCASSFGGNYGYTFGSGTRLTVV.

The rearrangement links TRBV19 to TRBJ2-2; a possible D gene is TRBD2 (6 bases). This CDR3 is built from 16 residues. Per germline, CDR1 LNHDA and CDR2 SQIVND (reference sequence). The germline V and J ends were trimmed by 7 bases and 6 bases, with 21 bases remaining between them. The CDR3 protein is CASTNTGTRSAGELFF. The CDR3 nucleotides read TGTGCCAGTACCAATACCGGGACTCGCAGCGCCGGGGAGCTGTTTTTT.

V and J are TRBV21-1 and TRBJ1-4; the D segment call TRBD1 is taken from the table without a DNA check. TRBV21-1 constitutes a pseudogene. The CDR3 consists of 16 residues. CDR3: CASSAGTEKTNEKLFF. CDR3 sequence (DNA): TGTGCCAGCAGCGCCGGGACAGAAAAAACTAATGAAAAACTGTTTTTT.

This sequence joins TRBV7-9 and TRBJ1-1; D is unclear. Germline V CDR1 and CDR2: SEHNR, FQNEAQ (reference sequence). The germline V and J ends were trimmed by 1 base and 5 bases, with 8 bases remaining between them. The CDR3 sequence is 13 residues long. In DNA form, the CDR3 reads TGTGCCAGCAGCTTAGAGGGTGGGACTGAAGCTTTCTTT. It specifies CASSLEGGTEAFF.

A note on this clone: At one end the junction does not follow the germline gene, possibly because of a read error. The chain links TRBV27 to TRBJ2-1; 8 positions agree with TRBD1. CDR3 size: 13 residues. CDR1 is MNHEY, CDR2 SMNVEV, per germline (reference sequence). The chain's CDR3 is CASSYIRQGPKLF. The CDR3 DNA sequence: TGTGCCAGCAGCTACATCCGACAGGGGCCTAAACTCTTC.

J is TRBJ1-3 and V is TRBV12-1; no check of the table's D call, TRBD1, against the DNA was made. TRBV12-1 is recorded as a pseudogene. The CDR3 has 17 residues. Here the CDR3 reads CASSPLKLGLSGNTIYF. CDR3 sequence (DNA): TGTGCCAGCAGCCCACTGAAGCTGGGGCTCTCTGGAAACACCATATATTTT.

The CDR3 DNA reads TGTGCCAGCAGCGCAGCACATTGGGGACTAGCGGGAAAAGGGAGAGACACCGGGGAGCTGTTTTTT. Protein sequence: CASSAAHWGLAGKGRDTGELFF. The chain has TRBV9 and TRBJ2-2; 13 nucleotides line up with TRBD2. From germline, CDR1 is SGDLS and CDR2 YYNGEE. J gave up 3 bases and V 3 bases, and 20 bases lay outside the gene matches. The CDR3 is made up of 22 amino acids.

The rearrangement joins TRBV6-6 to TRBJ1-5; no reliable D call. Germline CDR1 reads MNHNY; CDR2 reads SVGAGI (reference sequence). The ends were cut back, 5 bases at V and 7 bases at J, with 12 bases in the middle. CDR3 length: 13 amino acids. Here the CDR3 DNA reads TGTGCCAGCAGTCGGGCACCCCCCCAGCCCCAGCATTTT. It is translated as CASSRAPPQPQHF.

CDR3 protein: CASSLSGTGGGYTF. The CDR3 nucleotides are TGTGCCAGCAGTTTATCGGGAACAGGGGGCGGCTACACCTTC. This chain connects TRBV27 to TRBJ1-2, with 9 bases aligning to TRBD1. Losses at the gene ends were 0 bases for V and 8 bases for J; bases not matched to a gene: 4. Germline V gene lookup returns CDR1 MNHEY and CDR2 SMNVEV (reference sequence). This CDR3 has 14 residues.

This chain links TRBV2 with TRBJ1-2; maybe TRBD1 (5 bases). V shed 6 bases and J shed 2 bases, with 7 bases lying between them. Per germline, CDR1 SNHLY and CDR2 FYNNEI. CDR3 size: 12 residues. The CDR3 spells CASRGVNYGYTF. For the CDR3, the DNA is TGTGCCAGCAGGGGGGTCAACTATGGCTACACCTTC.

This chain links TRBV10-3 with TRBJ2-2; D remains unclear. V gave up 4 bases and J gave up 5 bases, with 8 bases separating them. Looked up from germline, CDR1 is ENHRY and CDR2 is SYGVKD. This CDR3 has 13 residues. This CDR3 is CAISADGTGELFF. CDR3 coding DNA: TGTGCCATCAGTGCCGACGGGACCGGGGAGCTGTTTTTT.

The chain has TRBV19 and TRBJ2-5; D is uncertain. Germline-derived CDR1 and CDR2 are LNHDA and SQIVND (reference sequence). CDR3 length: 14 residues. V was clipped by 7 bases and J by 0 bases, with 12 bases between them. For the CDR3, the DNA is TGTGCCAGTAAAGAGACCCGCGACCAAGAGACCCAGTACTTC. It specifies CASKETRDQETQYF.

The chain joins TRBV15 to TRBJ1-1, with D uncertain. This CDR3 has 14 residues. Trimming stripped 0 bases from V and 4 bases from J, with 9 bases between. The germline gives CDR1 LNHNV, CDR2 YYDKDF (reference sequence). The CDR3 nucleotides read TGTGCCACCAGCAGAGATCTGAAAAGCACTGAAGCTTTCTTT. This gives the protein CATSRDLKSTEAFF. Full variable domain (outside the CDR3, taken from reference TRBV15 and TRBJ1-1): DAMVIQNPRYQVTQFGKPVTLSCSQTLNHNVMYWYQQKSSQAPKLLFHYYDKDFNNEADTPDNFQSRRPNTSFCFLDIRSPGLGDTAMYLCATSRDLKSTEAFFGQGTRLTVV.

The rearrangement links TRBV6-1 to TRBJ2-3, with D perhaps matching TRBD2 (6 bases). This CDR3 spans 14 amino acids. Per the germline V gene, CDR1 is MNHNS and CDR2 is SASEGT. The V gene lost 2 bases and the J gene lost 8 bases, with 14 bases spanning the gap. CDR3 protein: CASSELAATGTQYF. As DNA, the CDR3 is TGTGCCAGCAGTGAATTAGCGGCAACGGGTACGCAGTATTTT.

In DNA form, the CDR3 reads TGCGCCAGCAGCTTGGCGGAAGAGACCCAGTACTTC. It translates to CASSLAEETQYF. The genes are TRBV5-1 and TRBJ2-5; no clear D. Germline CDR1 is SGHRS and CDR2 is YFSETQ. CDR3 size: 12 residues. Trimming took off 0 bases at V and 3 bases at J, with 3 bases between the two ends.

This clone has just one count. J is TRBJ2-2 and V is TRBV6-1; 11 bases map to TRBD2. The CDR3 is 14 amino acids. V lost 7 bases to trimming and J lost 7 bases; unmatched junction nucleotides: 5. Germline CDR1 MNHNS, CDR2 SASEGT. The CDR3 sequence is CASTTSGRVGELFF. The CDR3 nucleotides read TGTGCCAGCACCACTAGCGGGAGAGTCGGGGAGCTGTTTTTT.

The CDR3 DNA follows: TGTGCCAGCACGAGGACGGGTCTGGTAGAGACCCAGTACTTC. It translates to CASTRTGLVETQYF. The chain employs TRBV5-5 and TRBJ2-5; D not resolved. The germline V gene encodes CDR1 SGHKS and CDR2 YYEKEE (reference sequence). This CDR3 is 14 amino acids long. V gave up 6 bases and J gave up 4 bases, with 16 bases separating them.

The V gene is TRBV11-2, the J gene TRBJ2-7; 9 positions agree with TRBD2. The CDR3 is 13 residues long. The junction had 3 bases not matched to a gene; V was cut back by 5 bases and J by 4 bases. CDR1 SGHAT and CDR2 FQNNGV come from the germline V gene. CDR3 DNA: TGTGCCAGCAGCCCGCGGGGGGGGTACGAGCAGTACTTC. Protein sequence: CASSPRGGYEQYF.

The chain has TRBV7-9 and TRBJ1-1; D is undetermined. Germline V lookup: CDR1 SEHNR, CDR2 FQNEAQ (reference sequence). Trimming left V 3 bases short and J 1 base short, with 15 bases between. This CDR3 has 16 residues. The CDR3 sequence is CASSFKGGRKNTEAFF. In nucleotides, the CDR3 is TGTGCCAGCAGCTTCAAAGGCGGACGGAAGAACACTGAAGCTTTCTTT.

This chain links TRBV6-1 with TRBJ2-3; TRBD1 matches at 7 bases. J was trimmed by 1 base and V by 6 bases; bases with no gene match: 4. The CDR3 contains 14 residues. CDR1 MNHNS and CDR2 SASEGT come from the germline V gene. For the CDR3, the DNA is TGTGCCAGCAGGACAGGGCCTGGCACAGATACGCAGTATTTT. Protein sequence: CASRTGPGTDTQYF.